The T cell receptor (beta chain) under discussion was sequenced for a study of shared clonotypes between healthy human individuals. Regarding the study as a whole: Naive subsets tended to show greater estimated richness than memory subsets.

Details on this clone: Its specificity is not known.

The deep-level immunoSEQ assay was used. TCRdb keeps only in-frame clones here, not all; method: immunoSEQ multiplex PCR. This table holds about 2.5 million clones, roughly 90% found once. Germline V gene sequence: CDR1 SGDLS, CDR2 YYNGEE. CDR3 length: 14 amino acids. V was pared by 4 bases and J by 5 bases, with 13 bases between. This TCR derives from a man aged 18 to 30 in good health. Some clones in this sample may be carry-over from other donors' samples. What was sequenced was naive CD4+ T cells from PBMCs. Described subset: CD45RA+ positively selected. The V call is TRBV9, the J call TRBJ1-5; a possible D gene is TRBD1 (5 bases). CDR3 sequence (DNA): TGTGCCAGCAGCCCCCATGGGGCGGATCAGCCCCAGCATTTT. Translation gives CASSPHGADQPQHF. Full variable domain (missing parts from reference TRBV9 and TRBJ1-5): DSGVTQTPKHLITATGQRVTLRCSPRSGDLSVYWYQQSLDQGLQFLIQYYNGEERAKGNILERFSAQQFPDLHSELNLSSLELGDSALYFCASSPHGADQPQHFGDGTRLSIL.